A selection of T cell receptor beta chains follows, all from one sample in a study of technical replicates of blood from several donors. Method: immunoSEQ multiplex PCR; TCRdb's copy keeps in-frame clones and lacks some. The sample yields just under 100,000 clones, around 95% seen once. The sequenced material came from T cells isolated from PBMCs. These TCRs come from a human donor in good health. Each CDR3 is given with its conserved first and last residue. A D gene is named only where the DNA matches it firmly. Part of the rows lack a size; the others show once, few, many or a class for expanded clones.

clone_size,v_call,d_call,j_call,cdr3_aa,cdr3_nt
NA,TRBV2,NA,TRBJ2-2,CASRGPARARELFF,TGTGCCAGCAGGGGCCCAGCGAGGGCCCGGGAGCTGTTTTTT
NA,TRBV5-1,TRBD2,TRBJ2-7,CASSFLTSGTSYEQYF,TGCGCCAGCAGCTTTCTTACTAGCGGGACATCCTACGAGCAGTACTTC
NA,TRBV29-1,NA,TRBJ1-1,CSVDGWGVNTEAFF,TGCAGCGTTGATGGTTGGGGGGTAAACACTGAAGCTTTCTTT
NA,TRBV5-4,NA,TRBJ2-3,CASSFSRSGGTDTQYF,TGTGCCAGCAGCTTTTCACGTTCGGGAGGCACAGATACGCAGTATTTT
NA,TRBV2,NA,TRBJ1-6,CASRDRLNSPLHF,TGTGCCAGCAGAGACAGGTTGAATTCACCCCTCCACTTT
NA,TRBV5-1,NA,TRBJ2-2,CASSLGQPGELFF,TGCGCCAGCAGCTTAGGACAGCCCGGGGAGCTGTTTTTT
NA,TRBV5-1,TRBD1,TRBJ1-1,CASRNRGNTEAFF,TGCGCCAGCAGAAACAGGGGGAACACTGAAGCTTTCTTT
NA,TRBV5-4,NA,TRBJ2-1,CASSHTFDSYNEQFF,TGTGCCAGCAGCCATACATTTGACTCCTACAATGAGCAGTTCTTC
NA,TRBV6-1,TRBD1,TRBJ1-1,CASIEGQGNTEAFF,TGTGCCAGCATTGAAGGACAGGGTAACACTGAAGCTTTCTTT
few,TRBV28,TRBD1,TRBJ1-3,CASSLVGQLGNTIYF,TGTGCCAGCAGTTTAGTGGGACAGCTGGGAAACACCATATATTTT
NA,TRBV28,NA,TRBJ2-3,CAGNAGGGGADTQYF,TGTGCCGGAAATGCGGGCGGAGGGGGCGCAGATACGCAGTATTTT